This section outlines one T cell receptor beta chain sequence together with its context. What it binds is not known. The data are from a study of T cell responses to AZD1222 COVID-19 vaccine. Study-wide points: Most donors were white British and more were female, and clonal diversity was possibly underestimated. Nearly half of spike-specific TCRs reportedly target variant regions that are unmutated in the B.1.351 and B.1.1.7 variants.

Profiled with immunoSEQ multiplex PCR; TCRdb holds only in-frame clones, not every one. The sample records 130,000 or so clones, about 90% being singletons. This CDR3 is built from 14 residues. V was trimmed by 0 bases and J by 8 bases, leaving 12 bases between them. From germline, CDR1 is SGHRS and CDR2 YFSETQ. This receptor was obtained from an adult in good health. The chain employs TRBV5-1 and TRBJ2-1; D possibly corresponds to TRBD1 (5 bases). The sample in question was peripheral blood, obtained on day 0 of AZD1222 vaccination. This CDR3 is CASSLGSGIDEQFF. The CDR3 nucleotides read TGCGCCAGCAGCTTGGGATCAGGGATAGATGAGCAGTTCTTC.